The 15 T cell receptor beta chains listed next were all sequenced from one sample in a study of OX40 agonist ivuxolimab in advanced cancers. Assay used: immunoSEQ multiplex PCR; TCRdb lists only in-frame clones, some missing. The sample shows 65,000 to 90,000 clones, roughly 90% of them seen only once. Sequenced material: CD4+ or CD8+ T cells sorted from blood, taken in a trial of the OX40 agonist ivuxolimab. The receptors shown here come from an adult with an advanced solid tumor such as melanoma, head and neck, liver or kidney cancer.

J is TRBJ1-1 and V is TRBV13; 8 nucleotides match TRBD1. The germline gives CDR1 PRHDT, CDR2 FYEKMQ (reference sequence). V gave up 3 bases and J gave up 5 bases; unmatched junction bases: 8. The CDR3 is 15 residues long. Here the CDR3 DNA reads TGTGCCAGCAGCTTTAGGACAGGGAGGAATACTGAAGCTTTCTTT. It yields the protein CASSFRTGRNTEAFF. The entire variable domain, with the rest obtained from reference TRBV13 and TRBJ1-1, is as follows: AAGVIQSPRHLIKEKRETATLKCYPIPRHDTVYWYQQGPGQDPQFLISFYEKMQSDKGSIPDRFSAQQFSDYHSELNMSSLELGDSALYFCASSFRTGRNTEAFFGQGTRLTVV.

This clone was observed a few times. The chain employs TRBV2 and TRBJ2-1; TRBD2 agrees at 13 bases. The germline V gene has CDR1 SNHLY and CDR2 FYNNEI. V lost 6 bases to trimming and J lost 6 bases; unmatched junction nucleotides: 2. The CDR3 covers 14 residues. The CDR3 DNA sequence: TGTGCCAGCAGCTGGACTAGCGGGGGCAATGAGCAGTTCTTC. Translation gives CASSWTSGGNEQFF.

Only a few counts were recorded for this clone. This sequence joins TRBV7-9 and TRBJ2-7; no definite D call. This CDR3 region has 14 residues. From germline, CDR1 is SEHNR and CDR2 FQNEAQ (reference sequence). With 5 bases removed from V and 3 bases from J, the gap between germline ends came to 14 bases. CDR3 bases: TGTGCCAGCAGCCCCTCACAGATGATCTACGAGCAGTACTTC. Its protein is CASSPSQMIYEQYF.

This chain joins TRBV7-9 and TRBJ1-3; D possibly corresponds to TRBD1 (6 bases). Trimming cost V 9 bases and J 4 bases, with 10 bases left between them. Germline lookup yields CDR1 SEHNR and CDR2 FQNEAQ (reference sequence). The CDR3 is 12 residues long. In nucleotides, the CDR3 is TGTGCCAGAGGGGGAGAAGGAAACACCATATATTTT. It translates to CARGGEGNTIYF.

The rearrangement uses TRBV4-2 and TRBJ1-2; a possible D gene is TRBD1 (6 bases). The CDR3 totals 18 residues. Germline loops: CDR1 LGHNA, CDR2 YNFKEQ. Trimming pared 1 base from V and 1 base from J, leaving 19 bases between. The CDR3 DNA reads TGTGCCAGCAGCCAAGTGGAAAACAGGGACTTTGGTAACTATGGCTACACCTTC. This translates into CASSQVENRDFGNYGYTF.

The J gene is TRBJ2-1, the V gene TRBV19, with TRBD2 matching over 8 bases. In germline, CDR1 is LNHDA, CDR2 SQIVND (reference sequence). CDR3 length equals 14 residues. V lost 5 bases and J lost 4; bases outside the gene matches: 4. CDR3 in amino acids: CASSLTSGYNEQFF. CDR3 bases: TGTGCCAGTAGTCTAACTAGCGGTTACAATGAGCAGTTCTTC.

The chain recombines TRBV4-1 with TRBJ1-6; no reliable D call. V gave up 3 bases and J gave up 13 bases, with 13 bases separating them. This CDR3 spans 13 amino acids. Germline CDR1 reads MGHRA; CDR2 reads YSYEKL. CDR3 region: CASSHSSGLPLHF. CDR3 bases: TGCGCCAGCAGCCACTCCAGTGGGCTGCCCCTCCACTTT.

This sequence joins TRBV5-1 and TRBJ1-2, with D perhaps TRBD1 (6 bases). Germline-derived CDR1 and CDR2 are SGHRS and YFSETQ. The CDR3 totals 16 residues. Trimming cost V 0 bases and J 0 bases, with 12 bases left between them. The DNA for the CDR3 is TGCGCCAGCAGCTTGGCCCCGGGGGCCTCTAACTATGGCTACACCTTC. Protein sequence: CASSLAPGASNYGYTF. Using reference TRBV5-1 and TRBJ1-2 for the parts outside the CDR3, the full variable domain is KAGVTQTPRYLIKTRGQQVTLSCSPISGHRSVSWYQQTPGQGLQFLFEYFSETQRNKGNFPGRFSGRQFSNSRSEMNVSTLELGDSALYLCASSLAPGASNYGYTFGSGTRLTVV.

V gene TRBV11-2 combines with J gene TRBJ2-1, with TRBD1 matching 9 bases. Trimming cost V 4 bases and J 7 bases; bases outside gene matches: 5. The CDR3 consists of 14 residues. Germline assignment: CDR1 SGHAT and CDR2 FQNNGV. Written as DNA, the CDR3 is TGTGCCAGCAGCTCGTCGACAGGGGGGAATGAGCAGTTCTTC. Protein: CASSSSTGGNEQFF.

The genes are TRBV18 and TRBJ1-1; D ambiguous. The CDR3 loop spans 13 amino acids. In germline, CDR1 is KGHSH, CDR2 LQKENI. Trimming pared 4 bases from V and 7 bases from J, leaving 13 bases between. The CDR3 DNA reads TGTGCCAGCTCACTCCCGGGTGGGCTTGAAGCTTTCTTT. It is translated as CASSLPGGLEAFF.

In DNA form, the CDR3 reads TGTGCCAGCACCAGTAATGCCTATGGCTACACCTTC. Translated, it gives CASTSNAYGYTF. The chain recombines TRBV7-9 with TRBJ1-2; no reliable D call. The CDR3 length is 12 residues. The V gene lost 7 bases and the J gene lost 4 bases, with 10 bases spanning the gap. Per germline, CDR1 SEHNR and CDR2 FQNEAQ (reference sequence). The entire variable domain, with the rest obtained from reference TRBV7-9 and TRBJ1-2, is as follows: DTGVSQNPRHKITKRGQNVTFRCDPISEHNRLYWYRQTLGQGPEFLTYFQNEAQLEKSRLLSDRFSAERPKGSFSTLEIQRTEQGDSAMYLCASTSNAYGYTFGSGTRLTVV.

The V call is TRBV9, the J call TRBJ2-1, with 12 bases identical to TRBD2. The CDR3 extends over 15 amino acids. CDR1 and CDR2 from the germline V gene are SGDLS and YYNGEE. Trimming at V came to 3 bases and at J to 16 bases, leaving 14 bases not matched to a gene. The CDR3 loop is CASSGSLASGGAPFF. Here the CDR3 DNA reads TGTGCCAGCAGCGGCTCCTTGGCTAGCGGGGGGGCCCCATTCTTC.

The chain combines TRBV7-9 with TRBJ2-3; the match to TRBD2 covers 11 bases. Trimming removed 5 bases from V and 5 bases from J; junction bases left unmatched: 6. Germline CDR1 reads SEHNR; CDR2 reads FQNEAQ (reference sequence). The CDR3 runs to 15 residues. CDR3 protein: CASSVSGGAGDTQYF. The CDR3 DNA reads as TGTGCCAGCAGCGTTAGCGGGGGGGCCGGAGATACGCAGTATTTT.

The CDR3 DNA sequence: TGTGCCAGCAGCCCCCAGGGACTAGCGGGGGTTGAGCAGTTCTTC. It translates to CASSPQGLAGVEQFF. J is TRBJ2-1 and V is TRBV7-9, with 14 positions matching TRBD2. V lost 5 bases to trimming and J lost 9 bases; unmatched junction nucleotides: 6. The germline V gene encodes CDR1 SEHNR and CDR2 FQNEAQ (reference sequence). The CDR3 runs 15 residues.

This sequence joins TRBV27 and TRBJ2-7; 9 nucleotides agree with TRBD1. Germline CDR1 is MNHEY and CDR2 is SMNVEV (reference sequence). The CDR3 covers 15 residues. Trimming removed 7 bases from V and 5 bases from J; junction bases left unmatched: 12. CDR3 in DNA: TGTGCCAGCACCCATTTCCCGGGACAGGGCGACGAGCAGTACTTC. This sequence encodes CASTHFPGQGDEQYF.